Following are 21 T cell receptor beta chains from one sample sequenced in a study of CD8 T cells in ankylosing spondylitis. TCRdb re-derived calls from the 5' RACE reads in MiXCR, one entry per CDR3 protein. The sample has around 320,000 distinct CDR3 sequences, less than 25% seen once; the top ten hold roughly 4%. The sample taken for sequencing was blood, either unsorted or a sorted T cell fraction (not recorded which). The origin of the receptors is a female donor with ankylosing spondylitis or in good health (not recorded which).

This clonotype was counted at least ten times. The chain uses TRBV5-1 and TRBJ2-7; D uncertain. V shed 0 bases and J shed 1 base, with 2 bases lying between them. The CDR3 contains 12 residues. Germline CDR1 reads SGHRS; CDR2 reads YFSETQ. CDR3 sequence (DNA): TGCGCCAGCAGCTTGGAATCCTACGAGCAGTACTTC. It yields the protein CASSLESYEQYF.

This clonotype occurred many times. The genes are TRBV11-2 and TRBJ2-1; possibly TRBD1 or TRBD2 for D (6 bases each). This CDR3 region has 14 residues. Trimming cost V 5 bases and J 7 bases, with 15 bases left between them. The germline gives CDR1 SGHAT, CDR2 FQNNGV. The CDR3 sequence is CASSRRPGANEQFF. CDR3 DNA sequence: TGTGCCAGCAGCAGACGGCCGGGGGCGAATGAGCAGTTCTTC.

The CDR3 DNA reads as TGTGCCAGCATCCCAGGGGGAGGCTATGGCTACACCTTC. Translating gives CASIPGGGYGYTF. This chain connects TRBV6-6 to TRBJ1-2, with TRBD1 identical over 7 bases. The germline CDR1 and CDR2 sequences are MNHNY and SVGAGI (reference sequence). The trim removed 7 bases at V and 4 bases at J, leaving 6 bases unmatched. The CDR3 covers 13 residues.

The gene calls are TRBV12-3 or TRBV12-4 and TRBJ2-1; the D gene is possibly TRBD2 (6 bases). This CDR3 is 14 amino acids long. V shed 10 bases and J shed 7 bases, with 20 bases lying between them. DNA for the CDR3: TGTGCCACCATATATACGACTAGATGGAATGAGCAGTTCTTC. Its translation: CATIYTTRWNEQFF.

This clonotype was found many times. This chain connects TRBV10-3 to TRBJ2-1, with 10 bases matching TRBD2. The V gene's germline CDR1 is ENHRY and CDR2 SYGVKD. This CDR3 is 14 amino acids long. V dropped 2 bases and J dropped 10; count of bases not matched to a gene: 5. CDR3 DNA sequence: TGTGCCATCAGTGAGACTAGCGGGACGGAAGAGCAGTTCTTC. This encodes CAISETSGTEEQFF.

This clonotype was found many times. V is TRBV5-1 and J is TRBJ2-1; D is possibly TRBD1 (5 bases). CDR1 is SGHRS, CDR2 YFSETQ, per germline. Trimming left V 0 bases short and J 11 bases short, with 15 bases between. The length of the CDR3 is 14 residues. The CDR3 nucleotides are TGCGCCAGCAGCTTGGAGGGGCCAAGGGCTAAGCAGTTCTTC. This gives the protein CASSLEGPRAKQFF.

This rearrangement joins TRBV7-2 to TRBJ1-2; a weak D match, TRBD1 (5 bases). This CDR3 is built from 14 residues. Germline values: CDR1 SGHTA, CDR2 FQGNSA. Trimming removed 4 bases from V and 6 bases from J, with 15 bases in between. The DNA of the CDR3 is TGTGCCAGCAGCTCTTCTGGGGCGTATGATGGCTACACCTTC. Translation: CASSSSGAYDGYTF.

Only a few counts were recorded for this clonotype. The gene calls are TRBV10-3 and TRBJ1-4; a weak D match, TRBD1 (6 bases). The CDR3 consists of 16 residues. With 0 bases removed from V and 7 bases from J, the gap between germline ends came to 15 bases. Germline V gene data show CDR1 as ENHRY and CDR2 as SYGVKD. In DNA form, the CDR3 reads TGTGCCATCAGTGAGTCGAGTGGGGGCGTAGGTGAAAAACTGTTTTTT. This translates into CAISESSGGVGEKLFF.

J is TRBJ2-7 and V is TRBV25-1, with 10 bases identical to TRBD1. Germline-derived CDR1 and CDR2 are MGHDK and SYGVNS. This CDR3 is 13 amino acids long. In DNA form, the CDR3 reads TGTGGGACCGGGGACAGGGGATCCTACGAGCAGTACTTC. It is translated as CGTGDRGSYEQYF.

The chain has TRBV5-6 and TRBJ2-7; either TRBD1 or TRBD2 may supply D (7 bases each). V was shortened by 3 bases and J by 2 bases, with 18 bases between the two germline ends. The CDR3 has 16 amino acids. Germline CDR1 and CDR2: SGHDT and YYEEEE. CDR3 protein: CASSSFQGGPTYEQYF. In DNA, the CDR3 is TGTGCCAGCAGCTCTTTTCAGGGGGGGCCAACCTACGAGCAGTACTTC.

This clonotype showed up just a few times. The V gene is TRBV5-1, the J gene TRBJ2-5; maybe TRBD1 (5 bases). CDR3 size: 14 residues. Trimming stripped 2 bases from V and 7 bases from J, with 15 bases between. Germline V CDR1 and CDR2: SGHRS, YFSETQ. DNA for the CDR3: TGCGCCAGCAGCTTAGGGGCAGGTTCGTGGACCCAGTACTTC. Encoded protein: CASSLGAGSWTQYF.

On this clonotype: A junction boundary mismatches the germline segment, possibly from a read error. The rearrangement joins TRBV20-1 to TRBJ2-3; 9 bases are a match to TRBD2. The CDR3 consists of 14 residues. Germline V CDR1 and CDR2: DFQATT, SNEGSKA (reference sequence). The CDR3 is CSAVGSGSKDTQYF. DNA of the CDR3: TGCAGTGCCGTGGGTAGCGGGAGCAAAGATACGCAGTATTTT.

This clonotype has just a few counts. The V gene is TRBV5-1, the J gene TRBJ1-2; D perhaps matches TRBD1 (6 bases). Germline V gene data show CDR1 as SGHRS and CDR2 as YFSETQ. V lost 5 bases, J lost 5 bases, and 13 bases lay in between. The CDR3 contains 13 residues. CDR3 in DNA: TGCGCCAGCAGGGAAGAACAGGGTTATGGCTACACCTTC. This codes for CASREEQGYGYTF.

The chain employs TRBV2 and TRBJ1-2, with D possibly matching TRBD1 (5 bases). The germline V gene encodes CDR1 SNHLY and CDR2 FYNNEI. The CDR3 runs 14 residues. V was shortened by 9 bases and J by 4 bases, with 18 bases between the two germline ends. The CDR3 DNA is TGTGCCAGTCGTAGGACCCAGGGCTCCTATGGCTACACCTTC. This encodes CASRRTQGSYGYTF.

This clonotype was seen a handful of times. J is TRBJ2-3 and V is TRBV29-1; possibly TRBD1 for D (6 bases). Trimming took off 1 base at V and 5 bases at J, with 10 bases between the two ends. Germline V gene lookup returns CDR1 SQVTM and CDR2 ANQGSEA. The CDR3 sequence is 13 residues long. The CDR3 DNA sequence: TGCAGCGTTGAAGGGCAGGGGCTAGATACGCAGTATTTT. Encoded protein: CSVEGQGLDTQYF.

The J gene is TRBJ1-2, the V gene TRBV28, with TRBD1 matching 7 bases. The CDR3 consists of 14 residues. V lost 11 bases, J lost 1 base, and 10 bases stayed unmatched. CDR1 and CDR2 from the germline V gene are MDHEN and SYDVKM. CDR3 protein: CAASPHRGNYGYTF. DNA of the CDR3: TGTGCCGCCAGCCCTCACAGGGGTAACTATGGCTACACCTTC.

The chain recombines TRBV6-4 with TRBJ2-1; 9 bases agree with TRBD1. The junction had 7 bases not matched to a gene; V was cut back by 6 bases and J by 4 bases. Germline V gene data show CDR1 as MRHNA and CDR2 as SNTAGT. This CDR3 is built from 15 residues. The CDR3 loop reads CASSAQGTGYNEQFF. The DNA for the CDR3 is TGTGCCAGCAGCGCCCAAGGGACAGGGTACAATGAGCAGTTCTTC.

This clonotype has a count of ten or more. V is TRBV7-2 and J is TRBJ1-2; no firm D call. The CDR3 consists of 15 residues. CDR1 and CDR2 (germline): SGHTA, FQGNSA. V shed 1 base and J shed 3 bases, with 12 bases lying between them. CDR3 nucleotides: TGTGCCAGCAGCTTAGACGCGAACCGATACTATGGCTACACCTTC. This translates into CASSLDANRYYGYTF.

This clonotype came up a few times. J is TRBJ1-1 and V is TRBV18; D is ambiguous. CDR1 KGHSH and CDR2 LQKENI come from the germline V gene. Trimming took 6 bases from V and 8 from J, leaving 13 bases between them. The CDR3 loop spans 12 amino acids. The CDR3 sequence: CASSTGESEAFF. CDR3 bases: TGTGCCAGCTCGACCGGAGAGTCCGAAGCTTTCTTT.

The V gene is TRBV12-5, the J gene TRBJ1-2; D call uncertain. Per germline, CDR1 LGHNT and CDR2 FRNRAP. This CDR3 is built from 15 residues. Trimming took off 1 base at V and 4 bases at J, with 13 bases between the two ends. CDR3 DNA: TGTGCTAGTGGTTTGGACCCCTCCTTGGGCTATGGCTACACCTTC. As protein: CASGLDPSLGYGYTF.

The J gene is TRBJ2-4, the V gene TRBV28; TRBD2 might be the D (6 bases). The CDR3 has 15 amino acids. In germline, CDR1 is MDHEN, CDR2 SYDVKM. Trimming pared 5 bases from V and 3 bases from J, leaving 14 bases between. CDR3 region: CASSPGGGRKNIQYF. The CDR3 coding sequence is TGTGCCAGCAGTCCCGGAGGAGGGCGCAAAAACATTCAGTACTTC.